These 11 T cell receptor beta chains were sequenced from one sample in a study of PD-L1 blockade in urothelial cancer. Some clones are missing from TCRdb's copy, which holds only in-frame ones; the method was immunoSEQ multiplex PCR. The sample yields around 130,000 clones, 65% to 85% seen once. Time point reported: pretreatment peripheral blood. The sequences come from PBMCs, collected around atezolizumab (anti-PD-L1) treatment. Receptor source: a man in his forties or fifties with urothelial cancer.

This rearrangement joins TRBV28 to TRBJ1-2, with 7 bases matching TRBD1. Germline V gives CDR1 MDHEN, CDR2 SYDVKM. V lost 8 bases, J lost 4 bases, and 7 bases stayed unmatched. The CDR3 covers 13 residues. CDR3 sequence (DNA): TGTGCCAGCGGGACAGTATCATTCTATGGCTACACCTTC. The encoded protein is CASGTVSFYGYTF.

The V gene is TRBV18, the J gene TRBJ2-3; TRBD2 matches 8 bases. CDR3 length equals 14 residues. The junction had 4 bases not matched to a gene; V was cut back by 5 bases and J by 3 bases. In germline, CDR1 is KGHSH, CDR2 LQKENI. CDR3 coding DNA: TGTGCCAGCTCATGGAGCGGGGGAACAGATACGCAGTATTTT. It is translated as CASSWSGGTDTQYF.

V and J are TRBV6-6 and TRBJ2-7; 8 bases are shared with TRBD2. Per germline, CDR1 MNHNY and CDR2 SVGAGI (reference sequence). Germline trimming cut 6 bases from V and 0 bases from J; bases unmatched to any gene: 4. CDR3 length: 14 amino acids. The CDR3 DNA reads as TGTGCCAGCAGATCCAGCGGGAGCTCCTACGAGCAGTACTTC. Protein sequence: CASRSSGSSYEQYF.

The chain uses TRBV5-1 and TRBJ1-5; the D gene is possibly TRBD1 (5 bases). The V gene's germline CDR1 is SGHRS and CDR2 YFSETQ. The CDR3 runs 13 residues. Trimming took 4 bases from V and 11 from J, leaving 16 bases between them. The CDR3 bases are TGCGCCAGCAGCCTCGATTCGGGGGGTGCCCAGCATTTT. Translation: CASSLDSGGAQHF.

The V call is TRBV28, the J call TRBJ2-7; no reliable D call. The V end was cut by 6 bases, the J end by 3 bases, with 6 bases between. The CDR3 runs 11 residues. CDR1 and CDR2 from the germline V gene are MDHEN and SYDVKM. For the CDR3, the DNA is TGTGCCAGCAGGGCCTTCTACGAGCAGTACTTC. This sequence encodes CASRAFYEQYF.

This clone was seen just once. This chain connects TRBV7-8 to TRBJ2-7, with a tentative D call TRBD2 (6 bases). There are 13 residues in the CDR3. Germline CDR1 SGHVS, CDR2 FQNEAQ. V was shortened by 5 bases and J by 2 bases, with 10 bases between the two germline ends. CDR3 residues: CASSRGTAYEQYF. In nucleotides, the CDR3 is TGTGCCAGCAGCCGCGGGACTGCCTACGAGCAGTACTTC.

In this sample, this clone turned up once. The chain's CDR3 is CSARREYGYTF. DNA of the CDR3: TGCAGTGCTAGGAGGGAGTATGGCTACACCTTC. This chain joins TRBV20-1 and TRBJ1-2, with D unresolved. Germline V gene sequence: CDR1 DFQATT, CDR2 SNEGSKA (reference sequence). The V gene lost 3 bases and the J gene lost 5 bases, with 7 bases spanning the gap. The CDR3 is made up of 11 amino acids.

Concerning this clone: The germline gene is not matched at one end of the junction; a read error may be the cause. The chain is built from TRBV5-1 and TRBJ1-2, with unresolved D. This CDR3 spans 14 amino acids. The germline CDR1 and CDR2 sequences are SGHRS and YFSETQ. The CDR3 region is CASSSHIANYGYTF. For the CDR3, the DNA is TGCGCCAGCAGCTCACACATAGCTAACTATGGTTACACCTTC.

The genes are TRBV6-5 and TRBJ1-5; TRBD1 is a possible D gene (5 bases). Germline CDR1 reads MNHEY; CDR2 reads SVGAGI. Trimming stripped 6 bases from V and 7 bases from J, with 19 bases between. The CDR3 extends over 15 amino acids. CDR3 DNA sequence: TGTGCCAGCAGCATTACGGGGCAGGGAGGACAGCCCCAGCATTTT. Amino acid sequence: CASSITGQGGQPQHF.

The chain has TRBV28 and TRBJ2-7, with D perhaps TRBD2 (5 bases). The germline CDR1 and CDR2 sequences are MDHEN and SYDVKM. The V end lost 4 bases, the J end lost 2 bases, and 9 bases lay between the germline ends. The CDR3 extends over 13 amino acids. The CDR3 loop is CASSYGEAYEQYF. The CDR3 DNA reads as TGTGCCAGCAGTTACGGGGAAGCCTACGAGCAGTACTTC.

The CDR3 is CASSLGGTGVEYGYTF. DNA for the CDR3: TGTGCCAGCAGTTTAGGGGGGACAGGGGTTGAATATGGCTACACCTTC. The V and J genes are TRBV28 and TRBJ1-2, with 10 positions matching TRBD1. Unmatched junction bases numbered 8, after V lost 2 bases and J lost 5 bases. Germline CDR1 and CDR2: MDHEN and SYDVKM. The CDR3 is 16 amino acids.